This entry lists 13 T cell receptor beta chains sequenced from one sample in a study of T cell clonality in common variable immunodeficiency. TCRdb's copy holds only in-frame clones and misses some; the assay was immunoSEQ multiplex PCR. The table lists 60,000 to 75,000 clones, with no singletons. The sequencing sample was made of peripheral blood mononuclear cells. Receptor source: a person aged 18 to 69 in good health.

This clone was recorded many times. The read terminates 3 residues before the CDR3 end, so the remaining end is supplied by the germline J gene. This rearrangement joins TRBV5-4 to TRBJ2-3; perhaps TRBD1 as D (5 bases). This CDR3 comprises 16 residues. Germline CDR1 SGHNT, CDR2 YYREEE (reference sequence). Deletions cut 0 bases from V and 3 bases from J, with 14 bases between. Incomplete CDR3 DNA: TGTGCCAGCAGCTTGGATAGGGGCTGGGTAACAGATACG. Translating gives CASSLDRGWVTDT. The full CDR3 protein is CASSLDRGWVTDTQYF.

In its sample, this clone ranks as medium-sized. The read finishes 3 residues shy of the CDR3 end, and the germline J gene is used to complete it. This chain joins TRBV20-1 and TRBJ2-3, with D maybe TRBD2 (5 bases). Germline lookup yields CDR1 DFQATT and CDR2 SNEGSKA (reference sequence). This CDR3 is 13 amino acids long. V lost 0 bases, J lost 7 bases, and 11 bases lay in between. CDR3 region: CSARDYRGNTQYF. The covered CDR3 bases are TGCAGTGCTAGAGATTATCGGGGAAATACG.

This clone has at least ten counts. CDR3 sequence: CSAAPGGTYEQYF. The sequenced CDR3 bases are TGCAGTGCTGCCCCAGGGGGGACCTACGAG. This chain connects TRBV20-1 to TRBJ2-7; a weak D match, TRBD1 (7 bases). The sequenced fragment ends 3 residues before the CDR3 boundary, so the rest is inferred from the germline J gene. This CDR3 is built from 13 residues. Trimming pared 5 bases from V and 2 bases from J, leaving 13 bases between. Germline lookup yields CDR1 DFQATT and CDR2 SNEGSKA (reference sequence).

This clone was observed many times. The read falls 3 residues short of the CDR3 end, and the missing part is taken from the germline J gene. The chain is built from TRBV19 and TRBJ2-7; TRBD1 agrees at 8 bases. The ends lost 5 bases at V and 1 base at J; junction bases unmatched: 4. This CDR3 is 14 amino acids long. Germline V lookup: CDR1 LNHDA, CDR2 SQIVND (reference sequence). The DNA read from the CDR3 is TGTGCCAGTAGTCAACAGGGGGTATCCTACGAG. This codes for CASSQQGVSYE. The entire CDR3 is CASSQQGVSYEQYF.

This clone was counted many times. The read ends 3 residues before the CDR3 terminus; that terminus is restored from the germline J gene. The chain has TRBV19 and TRBJ1-4; D gene ambiguous. Germline lookup yields CDR1 LNHDA and CDR2 SQIVND (reference sequence). The CDR3 is 16 amino acids. Trimming took 5 bases from V and 0 from J, leaving 13 bases between them. The CDR3 sequence is CASSSREAATNEKLFF. The part of the CDR3 DNA that was read is TGTGCCAGTAGTTCCCGGGAAGCGGCAACTAATGAAAAA.

The sequenced part of the CDR3 DNA is TGTGCCTGGAGTGGCGCAGGGGATTCGAGGGGC. Protein product: CAWSGAGDSRG. The full CDR3 protein is CAWSGAGDSRGAFF. The gene calls are TRBV30 and TRBJ1-1; weak D call: TRBD1 (6 bases). The read finishes 3 residues shy of the CDR3 end, and the germline J gene is used to complete it. The CDR3 runs 14 residues. Per the germline V gene, CDR1 is GTSNPN and CDR2 is SVGIG (reference sequence).

The sample holds a few counts of this clone. The read comes to an end 3 residues before the CDR3 does, leaving the germline J gene to fill in the end. The V gene is TRBV7-2, the J gene TRBJ2-1; 10 bases align to TRBD2. Germline lookup yields CDR1 SGHTA and CDR2 FQGNSA. V shed 2 bases and J 8 bases; nucleotides not matched to a gene: 6. This CDR3 has 15 residues. Partial CDR3 DNA: TGTGCCAGCAGCTTACCAACTAGCGGGGCGGATGAG. Its translation is CASSLPTSGADE. The complete CDR3 reads CASSLPTSGADEQFF.

At least ten counts were recorded for this clone. The CDR3 extends 3 residues past the end of the read, so its final part is completed from the germline J gene. The chain combines TRBV28 with TRBJ2-7, with a possible D match to TRBD1 (6 bases). The CDR3 runs to 15 residues. The germline V gene has CDR1 MDHEN and CDR2 SYDVKM. V gave up 5 bases and J gave up 1 base, with 15 bases separating them. The CDR3 loop is CASSLPGTRSYEQYF. The sequenced part of the CDR3 DNA is TGTGCCAGCAGTCTCCCCGGGACAAGGTCCTACGAG.

This clone was counted many times. The read terminates 3 residues ahead of where the CDR3 ends, so the germline J gene completes it. The chain carries TRBV6-2 or TRBV6-3 and TRBJ2-1; no reliable D call. CDR1 is MNHEY and CDR2 is SVGEGT in the germline V gene. This CDR3 has 13 amino acids. Trimming shortened V by 5 bases and J by 7 bases, and 12 bases separated the two germline ends. The chain's CDR3 is CASSPVRRNEQFF. Incomplete CDR3 DNA: TGTGCCAGCAGTCCCGTACGGCGGAATGAG.

This clone was seen ten or more times. The read ends 3 residues early relative to the CDR3; the germline J gene fills the gap. The rearrangement uses TRBV12-3 or TRBV12-4 and TRBJ2-7; 7 bases map to TRBD2. With 8 bases clipped from V and 3 bases from J, the junction kept 10 bases outside the gene matches. This CDR3 is built from 14 residues. CDR3 protein: CASATSVTSYEQYF. CDR3 bases read: TGTGCCAGCGCCACTAGCGTCACTAGCTACGAG.

This clone was counted many times. Read coverage stops 3 residues before the CDR3 terminus; the germline J gene supplies the remainder. The gene calls are TRBV5-1 and TRBJ2-5; D might be TRBD1 (5 bases). Between the trimmed V and J ends, which lost 3 bases and 1 base, there was a span of 13 bases. This CDR3 has 15 amino acids. Germline CDR1 and CDR2: SGHRS and YFSETQ. The CDR3 DNA, read in part, is TGCGCCAGCAGCTCGTCACAGGCGTCCCAAGAGACC. Translation gives CASSSSQASQET. The entire CDR3 reads CASSSSQASQETQYF.

This clone appeared many times. A junction end diverges from the germline sequence, so it may reflect a read error. The read terminates 3 residues ahead of where the CDR3 ends, so the germline J gene completes it. V is TRBV4-2 and J is TRBJ2-1; D is undetermined. This CDR3 has 14 residues. Germline-derived CDR1 and CDR2 are LGHNA and YNFKEQ. CDR3 loop: CASSQARGYNEQFF. The sequenced part of the CDR3 DNA is TGCGCCAGCAGCCAAGCACGCGGTTACAATGAG.

This clone was observed at least ten times. With the read ending 3 residues before the CDR3 end, the germline J gene is used to fill in that end. The chain combines TRBV7-8 with TRBJ2-3; perhaps TRBD2 as D (5 bases). The V gene's germline CDR1 is SGHVS and CDR2 FQNEAQ. CDR3 length: 16 residues. V was shortened by 3 bases and J by 2 bases, with 15 bases between the two germline ends. Here the CDR3 reads CASSFGKETNTDTQYF. Incomplete CDR3 DNA: TGTGCCAGCAGCTTCGGGAAAGAGACTAACACAGATACG.